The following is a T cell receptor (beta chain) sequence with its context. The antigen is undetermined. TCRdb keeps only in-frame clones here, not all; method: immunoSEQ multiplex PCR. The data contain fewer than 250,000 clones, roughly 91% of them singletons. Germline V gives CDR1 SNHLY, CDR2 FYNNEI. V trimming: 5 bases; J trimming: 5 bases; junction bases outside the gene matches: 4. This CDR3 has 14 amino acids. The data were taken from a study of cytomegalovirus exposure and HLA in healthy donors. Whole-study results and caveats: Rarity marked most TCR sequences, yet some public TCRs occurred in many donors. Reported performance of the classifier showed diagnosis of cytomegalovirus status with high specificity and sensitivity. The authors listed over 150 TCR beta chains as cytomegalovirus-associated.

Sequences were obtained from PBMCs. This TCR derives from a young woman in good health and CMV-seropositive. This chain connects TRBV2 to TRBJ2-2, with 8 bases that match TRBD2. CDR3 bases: TGTGCCAGCAGTCTCATAGCGGGAACCGGGGAGCTGTTTTTT. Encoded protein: CASSLIAGTGELFF.